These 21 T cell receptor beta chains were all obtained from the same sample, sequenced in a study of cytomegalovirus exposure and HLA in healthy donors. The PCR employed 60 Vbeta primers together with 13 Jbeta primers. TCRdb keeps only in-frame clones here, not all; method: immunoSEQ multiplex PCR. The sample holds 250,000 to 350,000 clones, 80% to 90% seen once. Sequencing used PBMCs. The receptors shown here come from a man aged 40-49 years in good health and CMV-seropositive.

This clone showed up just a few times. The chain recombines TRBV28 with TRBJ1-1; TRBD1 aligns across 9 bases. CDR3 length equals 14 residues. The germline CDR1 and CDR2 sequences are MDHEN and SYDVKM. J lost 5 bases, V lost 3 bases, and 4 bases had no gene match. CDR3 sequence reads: CASSFGTGITEAFF. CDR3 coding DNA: TGTGCCAGCAGTTTCGGGACAGGGATAACTGAAGCTTTCTTT.

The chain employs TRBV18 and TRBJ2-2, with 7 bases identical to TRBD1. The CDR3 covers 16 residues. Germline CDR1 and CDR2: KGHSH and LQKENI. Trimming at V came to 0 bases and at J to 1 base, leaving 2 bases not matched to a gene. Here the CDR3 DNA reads TGTGCCAGCTCACCACCGGGACAGAAGAACACCGGGGAGCTGTTTTTT. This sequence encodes CASSPPGQKNTGELFF.

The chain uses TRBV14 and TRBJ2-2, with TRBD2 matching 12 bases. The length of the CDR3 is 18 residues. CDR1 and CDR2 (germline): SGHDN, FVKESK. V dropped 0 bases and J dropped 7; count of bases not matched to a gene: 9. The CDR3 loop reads CASSQDGSLAGGVGELFF. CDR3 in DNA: TGTGCCAGCAGCCAAGACGGATCGCTAGCGGGAGGGGTCGGGGAGCTGTTTTTT.

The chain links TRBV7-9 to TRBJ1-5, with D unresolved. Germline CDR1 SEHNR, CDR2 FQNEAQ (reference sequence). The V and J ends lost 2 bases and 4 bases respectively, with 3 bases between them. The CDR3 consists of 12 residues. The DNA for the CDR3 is TGTGCCAGCAGCTTACAGAATCAGCCCCAGCATTTT. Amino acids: CASSLQNQPQHF.

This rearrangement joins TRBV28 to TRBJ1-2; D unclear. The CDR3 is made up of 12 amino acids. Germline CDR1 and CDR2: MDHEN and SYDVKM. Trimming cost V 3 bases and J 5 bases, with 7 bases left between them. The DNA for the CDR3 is TGTGCCAGCAGTTTCCCCACTTATGGCTACACCTTC. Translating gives CASSFPTYGYTF.

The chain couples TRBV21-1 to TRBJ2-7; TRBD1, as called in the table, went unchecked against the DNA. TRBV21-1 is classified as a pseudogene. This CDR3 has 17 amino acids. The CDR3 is CASSKVTDRNGNYEQYF. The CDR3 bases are TGTGCCAGCAGCAAAGTAACGGACAGGAATGGGAACTACGAGCAGTACTTC.

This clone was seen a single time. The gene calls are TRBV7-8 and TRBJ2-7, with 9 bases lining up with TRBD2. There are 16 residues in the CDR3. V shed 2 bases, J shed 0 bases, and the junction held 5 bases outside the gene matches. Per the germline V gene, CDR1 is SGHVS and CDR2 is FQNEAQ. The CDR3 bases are TGTGCCAGCAGCTTACGGGGCGGGAGGGTCTCCTACGAGCAGTACTTC. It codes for CASSLRGGRVSYEQYF.

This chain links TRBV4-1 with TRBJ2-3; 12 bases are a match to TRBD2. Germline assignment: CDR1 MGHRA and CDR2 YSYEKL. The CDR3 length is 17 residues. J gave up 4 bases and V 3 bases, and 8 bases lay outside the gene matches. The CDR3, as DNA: TGCGCCAGCAGCCAGGTGACTAGCGGGAGTCTCCCAGATACGCAGTATTTT. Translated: CASSQVTSGSLPDTQYF.

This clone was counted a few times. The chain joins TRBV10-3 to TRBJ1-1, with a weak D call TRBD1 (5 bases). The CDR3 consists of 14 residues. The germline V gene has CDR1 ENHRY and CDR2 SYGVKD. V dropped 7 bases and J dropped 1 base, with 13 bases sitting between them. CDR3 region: CAINSGSTNTEAFF. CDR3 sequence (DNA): TGTGCCATCAACTCAGGGTCGACGAACACTGAAGCTTTCTTT.

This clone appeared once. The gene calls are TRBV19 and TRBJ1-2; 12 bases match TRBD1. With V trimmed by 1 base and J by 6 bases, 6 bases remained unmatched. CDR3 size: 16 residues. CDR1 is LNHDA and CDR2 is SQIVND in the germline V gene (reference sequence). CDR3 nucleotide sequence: TGTGCCAGTAGTATAGGTGGGACAGGGGGCGAGGATGGCTACACCTTC. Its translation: CASSIGGTGGEDGYTF.

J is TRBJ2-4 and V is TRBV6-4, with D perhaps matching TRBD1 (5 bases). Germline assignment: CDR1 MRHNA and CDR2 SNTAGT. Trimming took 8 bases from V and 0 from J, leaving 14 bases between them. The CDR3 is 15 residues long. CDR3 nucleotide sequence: TGTGCCAGCCTCTTGGGGCCGCTAGCCAAAAACATTCAGTACTTC. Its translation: CASLLGPLAKNIQYF.

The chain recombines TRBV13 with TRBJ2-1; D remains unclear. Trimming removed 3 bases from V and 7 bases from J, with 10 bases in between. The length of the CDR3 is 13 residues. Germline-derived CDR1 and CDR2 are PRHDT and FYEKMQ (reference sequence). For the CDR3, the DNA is TGTGCCAGCAGCTTGGGCAGACATAATGAGCAGTTCTTC. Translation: CASSLGRHNEQFF.

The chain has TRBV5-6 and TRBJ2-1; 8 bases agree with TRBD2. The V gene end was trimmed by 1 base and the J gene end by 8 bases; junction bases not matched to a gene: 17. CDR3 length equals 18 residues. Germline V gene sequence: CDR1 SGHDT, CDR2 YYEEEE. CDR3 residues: CASSLLPYLREVEHEQFF. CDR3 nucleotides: TGTGCCAGCAGCTTGCTTCCCTATTTGCGGGAGGTCGAGCATGAGCAGTTCTTC.

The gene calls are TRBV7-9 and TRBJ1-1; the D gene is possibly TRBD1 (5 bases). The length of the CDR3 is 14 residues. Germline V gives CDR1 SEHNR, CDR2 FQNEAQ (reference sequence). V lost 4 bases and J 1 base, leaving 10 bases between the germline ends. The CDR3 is CASSSTVQNTEAFF. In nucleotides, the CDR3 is TGTGCCAGCAGCTCGACAGTACAGAACACTGAAGCTTTCTTT.

CDR3 nucleotides: TGTGCCAGCAGCTTAGCGGGACTCCCAGGGGATACGCAGTATTTT. Its translation is CASSLAGLPGDTQYF. This sequence joins TRBV7-8 and TRBJ2-3; TRBD2 is a possible D gene (6 bases). This CDR3 is 15 amino acids long. Trimming pared 0 bases from V and 6 bases from J, leaving 13 bases between. From germline, CDR1 is SGHVS and CDR2 FQNEAQ.

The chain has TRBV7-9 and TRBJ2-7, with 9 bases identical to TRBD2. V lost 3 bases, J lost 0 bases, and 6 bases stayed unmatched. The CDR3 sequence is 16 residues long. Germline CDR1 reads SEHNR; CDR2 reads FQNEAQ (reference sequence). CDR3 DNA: TGTGCCAGCAGCTTTTCCGGGACTAGCTACTCCTACGAGCAGTACTTC. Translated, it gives CASSFSGTSYSYEQYF.

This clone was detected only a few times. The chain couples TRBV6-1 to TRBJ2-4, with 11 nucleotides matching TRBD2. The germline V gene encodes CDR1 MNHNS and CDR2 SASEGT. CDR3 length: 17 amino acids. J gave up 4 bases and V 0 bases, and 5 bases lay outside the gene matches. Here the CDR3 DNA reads TGTGCCAGCAGTGAAGCGCTGAGACTAGCGGGAAAAAACATTCAGTACTTC. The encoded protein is CASSEALRLAGKNIQYF.

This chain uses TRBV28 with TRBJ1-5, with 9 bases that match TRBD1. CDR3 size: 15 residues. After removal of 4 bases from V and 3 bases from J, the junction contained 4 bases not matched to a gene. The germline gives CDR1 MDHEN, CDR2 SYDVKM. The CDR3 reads CASSSGQGYNQPQHF. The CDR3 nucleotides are TGTGCCAGCAGTTCTGGACAGGGGTACAATCAGCCCCAGCATTTT.

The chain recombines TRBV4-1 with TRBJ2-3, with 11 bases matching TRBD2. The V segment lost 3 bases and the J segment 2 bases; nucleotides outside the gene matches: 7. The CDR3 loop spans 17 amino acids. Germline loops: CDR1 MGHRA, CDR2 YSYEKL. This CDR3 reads CASSQAGTSGNTDTQYF. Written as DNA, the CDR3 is TGCGCCAGCAGCCAGGCCGGGACTAGCGGCAACACAGATACGCAGTATTTT.

CDR3 nucleotides: TGCGCCAGCAGCACTGGGAGCCCAGGAACCTCAAGGGGCTACACCTTC. Encoded protein: CASSTGSPGTSRGYTF. The chain uses TRBV5-1 and TRBJ1-2; D is undetermined. The germline CDR1 and CDR2 sequences are SGHRS and YFSETQ. V was trimmed by 4 bases and J by 8 bases, leaving 24 bases between them. The CDR3 length is 16 residues.

CDR3 nucleotides: TGTGCCAGCAGTGAGGGACAGGGGTTGTACACCATATATTTT. It is translated as CASSEGQGLYTIYF. The chain uses TRBV6-1 and TRBJ1-3, with 10 bases lining up with TRBD1. The CDR3 covers 14 residues. V gave up 3 bases and J gave up 8 bases; unmatched junction bases: 4. Germline CDR1 MNHNS, CDR2 SASEGT.